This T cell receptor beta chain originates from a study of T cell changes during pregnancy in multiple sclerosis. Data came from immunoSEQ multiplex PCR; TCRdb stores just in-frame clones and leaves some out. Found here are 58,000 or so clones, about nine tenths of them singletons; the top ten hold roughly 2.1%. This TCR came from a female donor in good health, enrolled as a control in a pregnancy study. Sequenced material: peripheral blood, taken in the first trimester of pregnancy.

CDR3 amino acids: CASSLDRTGGIYEQYF. The CDR3, as DNA: TGTGCCAGCAGCTTAGACCGGACAGGGGGCATCTACGAGCAGTACTTC. The V and J genes are TRBV11-1 and TRBJ2-7; 11 bases map to TRBD1. Germline trimming cut 1 base from V and 3 bases from J; bases unmatched to any gene: 5. The CDR3 is 16 residues long. Germline V gene data show CDR1 as SGHAT and CDR2 as FQDESV (reference sequence).